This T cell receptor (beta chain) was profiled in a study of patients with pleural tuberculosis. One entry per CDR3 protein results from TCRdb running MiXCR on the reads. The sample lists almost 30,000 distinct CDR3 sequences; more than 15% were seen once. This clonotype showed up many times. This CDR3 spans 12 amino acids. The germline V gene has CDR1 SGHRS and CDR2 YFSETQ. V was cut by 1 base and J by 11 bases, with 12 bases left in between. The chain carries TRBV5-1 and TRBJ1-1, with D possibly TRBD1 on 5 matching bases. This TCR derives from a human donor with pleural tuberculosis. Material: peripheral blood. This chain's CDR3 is CASSLTGVGAFF. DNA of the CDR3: TGCGCCAGCAGCTTGACAGGTGTGGGGGCTTTCTTT.